This entry describes one T cell receptor (beta chain). Its specificity is unknown. The data originate from a study of vaccination and CD4 T cells after COVID-19. Study-level information: Nasal swab PCR detected SARS-CoV-2 in convalescent patients; 9 or 10 had mild disease, one severe. Study observations and caveats: Convalescent patients were relatively few, and early post-infection timepoints were missing.

The treatment is: roughly 10-day PBMC culture with coronavirus spike peptide pools or control peptides (ViraFEST assay). PCR positivity dates ran from March to December 2020, preceding US Alpha, Beta and Delta variants. Peptide pools at 8.5 to 10 ug/ml stimulated roughly 1.9 million PBMCs per well with 9 to 10 IU/ml IL-2. The Oncomine TCR Beta short-read assay generated sequence data from the DNA of cultured CD4+ T cells. TCRdb itself ran the PCR reads through MiXCR, one entry per CDR3 protein. The sample yields around 20,000 distinct CDR3 sequences, 55% to 70% seen once. Sequences were derived from CD4+ T cells from blood, cultured in vitro, sampled after SARS-CoV-2 vaccination. The clonotype comes from a human donor who had recovered from COVID-19.

The CDR3 sequence: CASSFLRDQPQHF. CDR3 coding DNA: TGTGCCAGCAGCTTCTTGCGGGATCAGCCCCAGCATTTT. J is TRBJ1-5 and V is TRBV7-2; D is uncertain. Germline assignment: CDR1 SGHTA and CDR2 FQGNSA. With 3 bases removed from V and 5 bases from J, the gap between germline ends came to 8 bases. CDR3 size: 13 residues.